A single sample is the source of the 13 T cell receptor beta chains below, sequenced in a study of human T cells and chemical hapten exposure (dated by TCRdb to the early 2020s). The library was made by RACE. Instrument used: NextSeq 500. The public sequencing data were trimmed at Q25 with fastp and processed into clonotypes with MiXCR by TCRdb, which kept only in-frame beta chains. Each CDR3 protein appears once, grouped with its most common genes and DNA. A total of over 300,000 distinct CDR3 sequences appear in this sample, roughly 5% of them only once. Clones ranked in the top ten supply around 2.6% of the sample. The time point label of this sample denotes: pre-sensitization, week 0. The sample's treatment or condition label, in plain terms: therapeutic diphenylcyclopropenone sensitization with weekly scalp DPC. The starting material was whole blood, obtained in connection with sensitization to the hapten diphenylcyclopropenone (DPC). These receptors were taken from a woman aged 50 to 60 with alopecia areata. Some clones in this sample may be carry-over from other donors' samples.

This clonotype was seen more than once but under ten times. The rearrangement joins TRBV18 to TRBJ2-6; 7 nucleotides line up with TRBD1. Trimming took 4 bases from V and 2 from J; bases not matched to a gene: 8. The length of the CDR3 is 17 residues. The V gene's germline CDR1 is KGHSH and CDR2 LQKENI. The CDR3 here is CASSLATGSTGANVLTF. CDR3 nucleotide sequence: TGTGCCAGCTCACTGGCGACAGGGTCTACTGGGGCCAACGTCCTGACTTTC.

This clonotype has a count of ten or more. This chain links TRBV28 with TRBJ2-4; 7 bases are a match to TRBD1. Trimming at V came to 7 bases and at J to 6 bases, leaving 9 bases not matched to a gene. CDR3 size: 14 residues. CDR1 is MDHEN, CDR2 SYDVKM, per germline. CDR3 sequence: CASTYQGVSNIQYF. The CDR3 DNA reads as TGTGCCAGCACCTACCAGGGGGTTTCAAACATTCAGTACTTC. Complete variable domain (other parts from reference TRBV28 and TRBJ2-4): DVKVTQSSRYLVKRTGEKVFLECVQDMDHENMFWYRQDPGLGLRLIYFSYDVKMKEKGDIPEGYSVSREKKERFSLILESASTNQTSMYLCASTYQGVSNIQYFGAGTRLSVL.

This clonotype showed up many times. V gene TRBV7-9 combines with J gene TRBJ2-7, with no clear D. Trimming took 5 bases from V and 0 from J, leaving 8 bases between them. Germline values: CDR1 SEHNR, CDR2 FQNEAQ (reference sequence). CDR3 length: 13 residues. The CDR3 loop reads CASSPPSSYEQYF. CDR3 DNA: TGTGCCAGCAGCCCCCCGAGCTCCTACGAGCAGTACTTC.

This clonotype was seen many times. V gene TRBV13 combines with J gene TRBJ2-3; D is possibly TRBD1 (6 bases). The germline CDR1 and CDR2 sequences are PRHDT and FYEKMQ (reference sequence). This CDR3 is built from 14 residues. Trimming stripped 5 bases from V and 2 bases from J, with 11 bases between. CDR3 residues: CASSLRTVTDTQYF. The CDR3 coding sequence is TGTGCCAGCAGCCTACGGACAGTCACAGATACGCAGTATTTT. The full variable domain, completed using reference TRBV13 and TRBJ2-3, is AAGVIQSPRHLIKEKRETATLKCYPIPRHDTVYWYQQGPGQDPQFLISFYEKMQSDKGSIPDRFSAQQFSDYHSELNMSSLELGDSALYFCASSLRTVTDTQYFGPGTRLTVL.

This clonotype was recorded a few times. V and J are TRBV5-1 and TRBJ2-7; 9 nucleotides agree with TRBD1. V shed 3 bases, J shed 4 bases, and the junction held 5 bases outside the gene matches. This CDR3 has 14 residues. Germline CDR1 reads SGHRS; CDR2 reads YFSETQ. The CDR3 DNA follows: TGCGCCAGCAGCTGGCGACAGGGGGGTTACGAGCAGTACTTC. Amino acids: CASSWRQGGYEQYF.

The gene calls are TRBV6-2 or TRBV6-3 and TRBJ2-1, with D possibly being TRBD2 (6 bases). V lost 7 bases and J lost 0, with 13 bases in between. The CDR3 sequence is 15 residues long. The germline V gene encodes CDR1 MNHEY and CDR2 SVGEGT. CDR3 nucleotide sequence: TGTGCCAGCAATGCGGACTACCTCTCCTACAATGAGCAGTTCTTC. It specifies CASNADYLSYNEQFF.

This clonotype was observed at least ten times. V usage is TRBV12-3 or TRBV12-4 and J usage is TRBJ1-1, with TRBD1 as a possible D gene (5 bases). CDR3 size: 13 residues. V gave up 5 bases and J gave up 3 bases, with 10 bases separating them. Here the CDR3 DNA reads TGTGCCAGCAGTCCGGCAGGGCACACTGAAGCTTTCTTT. This sequence encodes CASSPAGHTEAFF.

The DNA of the CDR3 is TGTGCCAGCAGCAGCCGGGGACAGGTTGAAAAACTGTTTTTT. Encoded protein: CASSSRGQVEKLFF. This chain uses TRBV7-9 with TRBJ1-4; 8 bases fit TRBD1. Germline V gene sequence: CDR1 SEHNR, CDR2 FQNEAQ (reference sequence). This CDR3 is built from 14 residues. The ends lost 5 bases at V and 7 bases at J; junction bases unmatched: 6.

The chain combines TRBV6-2 or TRBV6-3 with TRBJ2-1; 14 bases align to TRBD2. The CDR3 length is 18 residues. With 2 bases clipped from V and 9 bases from J, the junction kept 12 bases outside the gene matches. The germline CDR1 and CDR2 sequences are MNHEY and SVGEGT. As DNA, the CDR3 is TGTGCCAGCAGTTACCCTCGGACTAGCGGGAGGCGCGAGGGTGAGCAGTTCTTC. Protein: CASSYPRTSGRREGEQFF.

This clonotype has a count of ten or more. The chain employs TRBV6-5 and TRBJ2-2; TRBD1 matches at 10 bases. Germline lookup yields CDR1 MNHEY and CDR2 SVGAGI. The V and J ends lost 6 bases and 6 bases, in that order; junction bases with no gene match: 7. This CDR3 contains 15 residues. CDR3 in amino acids: CASSPDRGEAGELFF. CDR3 bases: TGTGCCAGCAGCCCGGACAGGGGGGAGGCCGGGGAGCTGTTTTTT.

The chain is built from TRBV12-3 or TRBV12-4 and TRBJ2-7; maybe TRBD1 (7 bases). V lost 4 bases and J lost 0, with 13 bases in between. The CDR3 length is 15 residues. The CDR3 DNA reads TGTGCCAGCAGTTCGTGGCAGGGGGGCTCCTACGAGCAGTACTTC. Protein sequence: CASSSWQGGSYEQYF.

This clonotype has a single count. In this CDR3 the conserved last residue, phenylalanine or tryptophan, is missing, so a read error is likely. This chain connects TRBV20-1 to TRBJ1-6; 9 bases fit TRBD1. V dropped 7 bases and J dropped 5; count of bases not matched to a gene: 3. CDR1 is DFQATT and CDR2 is SNEGSKA in the germline V gene (reference sequence). The CDR3 has 13 amino acids. The CDR3 loop is CSVRTGDNSPLHL. For the CDR3, the DNA is TGCAGTGTTCGGACAGGGGATAATTCACCCCTCCACCTT.

This clonotype showed up many times. J is TRBJ2-3 and V is TRBV7-8; 7 nucleotides line up with TRBD1. V was clipped by 3 bases and J by 2 bases; unmatched bases: 5. Per germline, CDR1 SGHVS and CDR2 FQNEAQ. The CDR3 totals 15 residues. The CDR3 protein is CASSFRDRNTDTQYF. CDR3 DNA: TGTGCCAGCAGCTTCCGGGACAGAAACACAGATACGCAGTATTTT.